Presented here are 18 T cell receptor beta chains from one specimen sequenced in a study of blood T cell repertoires in COVID-19. Only in-frame clones appear in the TCRdb table, and some are missing; sequencing was by immunoSEQ multiplex PCR. The sample shows roughly 280,000 clones, over 80% of them seen only once. Input material: peripheral blood. The receptors come from a man aged 60-69 years who had recovered from COVID-19.

The gene calls are TRBV10-3 and TRBJ2-7, with TRBD1 matching 7 bases. V trimming: 3 bases; J trimming: 0 bases; junction bases outside the gene matches: 5. CDR1 and CDR2 (germline): ENHRY, SYGVKD. CDR3 length: 15 amino acids. The chain's CDR3 is CAISDMTGFSYEQYF. The CDR3 DNA reads TGTGCCATCAGTGACATGACAGGGTTCTCCTACGAGCAGTACTTC.

The chain employs TRBV4-2 and TRBJ2-2; TRBD2 aligns across 9 bases. Trimming took 5 bases from V and 5 from J; bases not matched to a gene: 9. The CDR3 is 16 residues long. CDR1 LGHNA and CDR2 YNFKEQ come from the germline V gene. The DNA of the CDR3 is TGTGCCAGCAGCGGAGTGGGGACTAGCCATACCGGGGAGCTGTTTTTT. Translating gives CASSGVGTSHTGELFF.

The rearrangement uses TRBV6-5 and TRBJ1-6; 7 bases map to TRBD1. J gave up 0 bases and V 7 bases, and 3 bases lay outside the gene matches. The CDR3 covers 15 residues. Germline loops: CDR1 MNHEY, CDR2 SVGAGI. The CDR3 DNA reads TGTGCCAGCACGGACAGGAGCTCCTATAATTCACCCCTCCACTTT. This codes for CASTDRSSYNSPLHF.

The V call is TRBV27, the J call TRBJ2-1; 9 bases are a match to TRBD1. Germline assignment: CDR1 MNHEY and CDR2 SMNVEV (reference sequence). With 4 bases clipped from V and 6 bases from J, the junction kept 7 bases outside the gene matches. CDR3 length: 15 residues. CDR3 nucleotides: TGTGCCAGCAGTTCGGGACAGGGTCTGAGCAATGAGCAGTTCTTC. Translated: CASSSGQGLSNEQFF.

In regard to this clone: The sample has other DNA sequences that encode this CDR3 too. The chain has TRBV5-5 and TRBJ1-1; D gene uncertain. The CDR3 sequence is 15 residues long. The germline V gene encodes CDR1 SGHKS and CDR2 YYEKEE (reference sequence). With 0 bases removed from V and 0 bases from J, the gap between germline ends came to 9 bases. CDR3 in DNA: TGTGCCAGCAGCTTGGCGCCACTGATGAACACTGAAGCTTTCTTT. It encodes CASSLAPLMNTEAFF.

The rearrangement joins TRBV4-1 to TRBJ2-1; D might be TRBD2 (6 bases). V lost 1 base to trimming and J lost 0 bases, with 10 bases between them. The CDR3 is made up of 16 amino acids. Germline assignment: CDR1 MGHRA and CDR2 YSYEKL. CDR3 coding DNA: TGCGCCAGCAGCCAAGCGAGCGGGCTCTCCTACAATGAGCAGTTCTTC. This translates into CASSQASGLSYNEQFF.

V and J are TRBV6-6 and TRBJ2-3; 8 nucleotides match TRBD2. The CDR3 is 15 residues long. CDR1 and CDR2 from the germline V gene are MNHNY and SVGAGI (reference sequence). V was clipped by 6 bases and J by 6 bases; unmatched bases: 11. This chain's CDR3 is CASRHPSGGSDTQYF. For the CDR3, the DNA is TGTGCCAGCAGACACCCGAGCGGGGGATCCGATACGCAGTATTTT.

The chain carries TRBV19 and TRBJ2-4, with D unclear. Germline CDR1 LNHDA, CDR2 SQIVND (reference sequence). V was clipped by 7 bases and J by 8 bases, with 9 bases between them. The CDR3 contains 11 residues. CDR3 bases: TGTGCCAGTAAAGATCGGGACATTCAGTACTTC. This translates into CASKDRDIQYF.

This chain uses TRBV10-3 with TRBJ2-7; 7 nucleotides align to TRBD1. Germline CDR1 reads ENHRY; CDR2 reads SYGVKD. V trimming: 8 bases; J trimming: 4 bases; junction bases outside the gene matches: 8. The CDR3 has 13 residues. The CDR3 protein is CAISGTDLYEQYF. The CDR3 region has the DNA TGTGCCATCTCCGGGACAGACCTTTACGAGCAGTACTTC.

The rearrangement links TRBV12-3 or TRBV12-4 to TRBJ2-1; D not resolved. This CDR3 has 13 amino acids. V was cut by 3 bases and J by 5 bases, with 8 bases left in between. The CDR3 protein is CASSFSLNNEQFF. As DNA, the CDR3 is TGTGCCAGCAGTTTCTCCCTAAACAATGAGCAGTTCTTC.

V and J are TRBV29-1 and TRBJ2-7, with D perhaps TRBD1 (6 bases). Per the germline V gene, CDR1 is SQVTM and CDR2 is ANQGSEA. Trimming shortened V by 2 bases and J by 6 bases, and 11 bases separated the two germline ends. The CDR3 totals 12 residues. CDR3 DNA sequence: TGCAGCGTTGAACAAACCAGGGGCGAGCAGTACTTC. This codes for CSVEQTRGEQYF.

The rearrangement joins TRBV7-2 to TRBJ2-1; 13 bases agree with TRBD2. Trimming took 4 bases from V and 9 from J; bases not matched to a gene: 12. This CDR3 is built from 17 residues. In germline, CDR1 is SGHTA, CDR2 FQGNSA. The CDR3 DNA reads as TGTGCCAGCAGCTCCAGACTAGCGGGGGGCTTTCGGGGTGAGCAGTTCTTC. Translating it yields CASSSRLAGGFRGEQFF.

The V and J genes are TRBV28 and TRBJ2-7; possible D gene TRBD1, 6 bases. V was shortened by 6 bases and J by 2 bases, with 14 bases between the two germline ends. The CDR3 totals 14 residues. Germline-derived CDR1 and CDR2 are MDHEN and SYDVKM. In nucleotides, the CDR3 is TGTGCCAGCAGGCTGGACGACAGGACCTACGAGCAGTACTTC. This codes for CASRLDDRTYEQYF.

This chain connects TRBV15 to TRBJ2-3; 13 bases align to TRBD2. V gave up 3 bases and J gave up 0 bases; unmatched junction bases: 6. The CDR3 runs 18 residues. Germline V lookup: CDR1 LNHNV, CDR2 YYDKDF (reference sequence). CDR3 DNA: TGTGCCACCAGCAGTCCGGGGACTAGCGGGGTTAGCACAGATACGCAGTATTTT. Protein: CATSSPGTSGVSTDTQYF.

This chain links TRBV29-1 with TRBJ2-7; 9 bases line up with TRBD1. This CDR3 comprises 13 residues. Trimming took 7 bases from V and 5 from J; bases not matched to a gene: 9. CDR1 is SQVTM, CDR2 ANQGSEA, per germline. CDR3 residues: CSATPGTGNEQYF. The DNA for the CDR3 is TGCAGCGCCACTCCCGGGACAGGGAACGAGCAGTACTTC.

This clone has only one observation. The DNA for the CDR3 is TGTGCCAGCAGCCAATTGGGCGACTCCTACGAGCAGTACTTC. It specifies CASSQLGDSYEQYF. V usage is TRBV14 and J usage is TRBJ2-7; unclear D gene. Germline V gives CDR1 SGHDN, CDR2 FVKESK. V dropped 2 bases and J dropped 0 bases, with 8 bases sitting between them. The CDR3 runs 14 residues.

The gene calls are TRBV7-2 and TRBJ2-3; D perhaps matches TRBD1 (6 bases). Germline CDR1 is SGHTA and CDR2 is FQGNSA. The CDR3 length is 14 residues. Trimming pared 4 bases from V and 2 bases from J, leaving 10 bases between. For the CDR3, the DNA is TGTGCCAGCAGCTCCGACAGGATCACAGATACGCAGTATTTT. Translating it yields CASSSDRITDTQYF.

The chain links TRBV7-2 to TRBJ2-7; 8 bases line up with TRBD2. The V gene's germline CDR1 is SGHTA and CDR2 FQGNSA. V was pared by 5 bases and J by 4 bases, with 10 bases of the junction left unmatched. The CDR3 contains 15 residues. CDR3 DNA sequence: TGTGCCAGCAGCCCCGGAGGACTAGCTGGGTACGAGCAGTACTTC. Translated, it gives CASSPGGLAGYEQYF. Complete variable domain (other parts from reference TRBV7-2 and TRBJ2-7): GAGVSQSPSNKVTEKGKDVELRCDPISGHTALYWYRQSLGQGLEFLIYFQGNSAPDKSGLPSDRFSAERTGGSVSTLTIQRTQQEDSAVYLCASSPGGLAGYEQYFGPGTRLTVT.